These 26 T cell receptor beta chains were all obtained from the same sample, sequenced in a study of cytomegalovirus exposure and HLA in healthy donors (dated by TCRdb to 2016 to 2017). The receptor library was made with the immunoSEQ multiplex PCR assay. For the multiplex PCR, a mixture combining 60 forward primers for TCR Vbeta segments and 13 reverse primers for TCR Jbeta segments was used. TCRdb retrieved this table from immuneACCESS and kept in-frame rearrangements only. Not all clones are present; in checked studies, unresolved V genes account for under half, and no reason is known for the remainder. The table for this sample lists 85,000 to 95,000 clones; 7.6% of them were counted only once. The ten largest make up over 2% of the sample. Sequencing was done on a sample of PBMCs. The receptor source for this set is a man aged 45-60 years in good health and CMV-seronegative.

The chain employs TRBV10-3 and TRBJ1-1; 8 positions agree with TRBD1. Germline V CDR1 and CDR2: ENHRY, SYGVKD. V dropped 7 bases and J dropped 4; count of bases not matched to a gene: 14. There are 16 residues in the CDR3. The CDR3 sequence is CAIKSAQGGEGTEAFF. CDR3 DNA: TGTGCCATCAAGAGCGCACAGGGGGGAGAGGGCACTGAAGCTTTCTTT.

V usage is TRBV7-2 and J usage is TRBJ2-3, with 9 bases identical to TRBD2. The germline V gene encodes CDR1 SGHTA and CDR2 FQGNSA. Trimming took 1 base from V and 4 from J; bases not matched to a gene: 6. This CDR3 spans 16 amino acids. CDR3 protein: CASSLVGGRAPDTQYF. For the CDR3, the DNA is TGTGCCAGCAGCTTAGTAGGCGGGAGGGCCCCAGATACGCAGTATTTT.

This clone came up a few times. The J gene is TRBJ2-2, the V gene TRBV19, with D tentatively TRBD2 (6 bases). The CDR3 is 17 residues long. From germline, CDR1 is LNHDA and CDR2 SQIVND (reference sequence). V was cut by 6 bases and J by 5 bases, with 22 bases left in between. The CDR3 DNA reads TGTGCCAGTAGGGGATCTAGCGACCCTTTCCGGACCGGGGAGCTGTTTTTT. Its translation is CASRGSSDPFRTGELFF. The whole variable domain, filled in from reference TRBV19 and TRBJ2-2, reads DGGITQSPKYLFRKEGQNVTLSCEQNLNHDAMYWYRQDPGQGLRLIYYSQIVNDFQKGDIAEGYSVSREKKESFPLTVTSAQKNPTAFYLCASRGSSDPFRTGELFFGEGSRLTVL.

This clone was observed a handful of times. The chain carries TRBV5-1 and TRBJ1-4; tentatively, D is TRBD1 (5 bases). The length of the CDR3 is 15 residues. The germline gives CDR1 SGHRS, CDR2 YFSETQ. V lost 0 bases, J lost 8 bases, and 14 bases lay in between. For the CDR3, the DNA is TGCGCCAGCAGCTTGGCCAGGCAGGGTACGGAAAAACTGTTTTTT. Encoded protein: CASSLARQGTEKLFF.

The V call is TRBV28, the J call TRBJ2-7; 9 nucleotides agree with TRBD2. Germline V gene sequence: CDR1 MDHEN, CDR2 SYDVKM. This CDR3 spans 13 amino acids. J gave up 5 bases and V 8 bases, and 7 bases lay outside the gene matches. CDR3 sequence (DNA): TGTGCCAGCCATAGCGGGAGTGACAACGAGCAGTACTTC. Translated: CASHSGSDNEQYF.

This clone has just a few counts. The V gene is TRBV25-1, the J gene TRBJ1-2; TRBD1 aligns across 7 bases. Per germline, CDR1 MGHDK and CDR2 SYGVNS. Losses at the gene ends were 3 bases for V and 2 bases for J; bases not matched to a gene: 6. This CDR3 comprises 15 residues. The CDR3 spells CASSDFRGLNYGYTF. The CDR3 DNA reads TGTGCCAGCAGTGACTTTAGGGGGCTAAACTATGGCTACACCTTC.

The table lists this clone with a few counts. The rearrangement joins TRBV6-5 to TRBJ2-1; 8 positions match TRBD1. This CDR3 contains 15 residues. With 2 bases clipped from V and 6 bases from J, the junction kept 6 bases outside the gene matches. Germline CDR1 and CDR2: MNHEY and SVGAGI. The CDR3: CASSYNGQGINEQFF. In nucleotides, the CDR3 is TGTGCCAGCAGTTACAATGGACAGGGTATCAATGAGCAGTTCTTC.

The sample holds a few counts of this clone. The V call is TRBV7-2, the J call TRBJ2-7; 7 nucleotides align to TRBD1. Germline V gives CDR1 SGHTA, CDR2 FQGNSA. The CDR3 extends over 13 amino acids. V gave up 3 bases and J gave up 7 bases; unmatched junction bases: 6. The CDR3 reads CASSLGTAREQYF. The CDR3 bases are TGTGCCAGCAGCTTGGGGACAGCGAGGGAGCAGTACTTC.

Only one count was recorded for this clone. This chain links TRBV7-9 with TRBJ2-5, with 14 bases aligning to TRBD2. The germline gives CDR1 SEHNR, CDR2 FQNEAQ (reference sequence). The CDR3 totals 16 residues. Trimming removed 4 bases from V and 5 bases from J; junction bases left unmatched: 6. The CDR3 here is CASSWGTSGSRETQYF. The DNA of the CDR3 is TGTGCCAGCAGCTGGGGGACTAGCGGGAGTCGGGAGACCCAGTACTTC.

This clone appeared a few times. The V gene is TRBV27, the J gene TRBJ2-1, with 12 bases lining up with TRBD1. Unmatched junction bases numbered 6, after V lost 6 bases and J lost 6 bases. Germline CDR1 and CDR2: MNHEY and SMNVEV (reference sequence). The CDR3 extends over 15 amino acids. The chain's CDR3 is CASSQGQGAFNEQFF. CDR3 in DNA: TGTGCCAGCAGCCAGGGACAGGGGGCCTTCAATGAGCAGTTCTTC.

CDR3 protein: CASSVLGAGGEKLFF. DNA of the CDR3: TGTGCCAGCAGCGTGCTGGGGGCAGGAGGTGAAAAACTGTTTTTT. The chain is built from TRBV7-8 and TRBJ1-4, with D perhaps TRBD1 (6 bases). The CDR3 is made up of 15 amino acids. V was shortened by 5 bases and J by 7 bases, with 17 bases between the two germline ends. Per the germline V gene, CDR1 is SGHVS and CDR2 is FQNEAQ.

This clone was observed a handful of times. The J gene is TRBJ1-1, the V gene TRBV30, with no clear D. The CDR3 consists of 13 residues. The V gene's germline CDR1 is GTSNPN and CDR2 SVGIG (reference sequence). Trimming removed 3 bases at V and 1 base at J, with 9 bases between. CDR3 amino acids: CAWRAQANTEAFF. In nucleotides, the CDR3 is TGTGCCTGGAGGGCTCAGGCGAACACTGAAGCTTTCTTT.

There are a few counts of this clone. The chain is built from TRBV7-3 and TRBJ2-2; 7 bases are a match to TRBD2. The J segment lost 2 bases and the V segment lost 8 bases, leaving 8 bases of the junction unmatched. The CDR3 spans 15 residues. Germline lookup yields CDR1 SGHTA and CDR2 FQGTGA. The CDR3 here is CASGGDDINTGELFF. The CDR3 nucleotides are TGTGCCAGCGGGGGGGACGATATAAACACCGGGGAGCTGTTTTTT.

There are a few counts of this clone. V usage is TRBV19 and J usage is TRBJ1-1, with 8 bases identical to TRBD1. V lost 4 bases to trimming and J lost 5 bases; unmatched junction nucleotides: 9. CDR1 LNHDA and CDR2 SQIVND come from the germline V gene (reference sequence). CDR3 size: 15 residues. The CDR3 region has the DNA TGTGCCAGTAGTACCGAGACCAGGGGGCGAACTGAAGCTTTCTTT. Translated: CASSTETRGRTEAFF.

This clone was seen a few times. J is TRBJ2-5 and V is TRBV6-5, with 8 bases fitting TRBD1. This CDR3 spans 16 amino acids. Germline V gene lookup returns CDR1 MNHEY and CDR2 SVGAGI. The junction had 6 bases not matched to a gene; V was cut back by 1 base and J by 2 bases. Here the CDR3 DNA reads TGTGCCAGCAGTTACTTTCAGGACAGGGTACAAGAGACCCAGTACTTC. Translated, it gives CASSYFQDRVQETQYF.

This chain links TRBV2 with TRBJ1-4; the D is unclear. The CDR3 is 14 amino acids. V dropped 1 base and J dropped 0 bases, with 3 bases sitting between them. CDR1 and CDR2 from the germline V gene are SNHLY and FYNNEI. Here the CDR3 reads CASSEGATNEKLFF. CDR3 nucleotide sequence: TGTGCCAGCAGTGAAGGCGCAACTAATGAAAAACTGTTTTTT.

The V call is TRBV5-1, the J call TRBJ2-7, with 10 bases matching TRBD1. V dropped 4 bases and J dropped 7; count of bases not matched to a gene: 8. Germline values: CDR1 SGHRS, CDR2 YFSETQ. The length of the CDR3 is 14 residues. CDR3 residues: CASSRLGQGGEQYF. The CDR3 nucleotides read TGCGCCAGCAGCCGGCTTGGACAGGGGGGAGAGCAGTACTTC. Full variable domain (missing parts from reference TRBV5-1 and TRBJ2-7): KAGVTQTPRYLIKTRGQQVTLSCSPISGHRSVSWYQQTPGQGLQFLFEYFSETQRNKGNFPGRFSGRQFSNSRSEMNVSTLELGDSALYLCASSRLGQGGEQYFGPGTRLTVT.

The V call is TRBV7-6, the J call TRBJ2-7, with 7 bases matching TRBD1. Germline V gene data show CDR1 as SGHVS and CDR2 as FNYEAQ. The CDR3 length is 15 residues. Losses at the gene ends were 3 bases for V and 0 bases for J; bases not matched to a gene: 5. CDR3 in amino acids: CASSFDRAVSYEQYF. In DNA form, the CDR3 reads TGTGCCAGCAGCTTTGACAGGGCCGTCTCCTACGAGCAGTACTTC. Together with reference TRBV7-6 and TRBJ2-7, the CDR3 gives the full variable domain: GAGVSQSPRYKVTKRGQDVALRCDPISGHVSLYWYRQALGQGPEFLTYFNYEAQQDKSGLPNDRFSAERPEGSISTLTIQRTEQRDSAMYRCASSFDRAVSYEQYFGPGTRLTVT.

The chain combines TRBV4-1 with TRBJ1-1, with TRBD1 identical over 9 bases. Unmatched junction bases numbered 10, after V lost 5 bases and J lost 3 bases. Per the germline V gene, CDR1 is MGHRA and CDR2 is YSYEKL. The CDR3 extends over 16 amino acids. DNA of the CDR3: TGCGCCAGCAGCAAAGGGGACAGGGTTGGGGACACTGAAGCTTTCTTT. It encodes CASSKGDRVGDTEAFF.

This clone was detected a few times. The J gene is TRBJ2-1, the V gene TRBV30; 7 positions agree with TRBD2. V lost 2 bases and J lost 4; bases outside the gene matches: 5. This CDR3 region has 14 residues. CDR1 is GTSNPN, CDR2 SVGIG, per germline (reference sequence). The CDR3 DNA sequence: TGTGCCTGGAGTCGGGGACTACAATACAATGAGCAGTTCTTC. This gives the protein CAWSRGLQYNEQFF.

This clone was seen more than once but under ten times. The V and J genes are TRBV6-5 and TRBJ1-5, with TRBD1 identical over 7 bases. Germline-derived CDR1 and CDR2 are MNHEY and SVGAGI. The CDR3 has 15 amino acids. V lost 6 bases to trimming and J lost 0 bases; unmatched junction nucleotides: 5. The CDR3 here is CASRLQGNSNQPQHF. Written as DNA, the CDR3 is TGTGCCAGCAGATTACAGGGGAATAGCAATCAGCCCCAGCATTTT.

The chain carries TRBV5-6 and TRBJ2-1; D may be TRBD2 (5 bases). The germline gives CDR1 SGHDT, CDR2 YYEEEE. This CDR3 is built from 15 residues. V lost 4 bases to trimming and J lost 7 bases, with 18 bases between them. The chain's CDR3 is CASSPRTPRWNEQFF. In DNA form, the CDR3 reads TGTGCCAGCAGCCCCCGGACTCCCCGGTGGAATGAGCAGTTCTTC.

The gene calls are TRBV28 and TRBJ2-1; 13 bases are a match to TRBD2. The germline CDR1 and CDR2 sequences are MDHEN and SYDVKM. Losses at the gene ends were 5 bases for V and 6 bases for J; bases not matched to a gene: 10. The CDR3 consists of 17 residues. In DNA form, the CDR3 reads TGTGCCAGCAGTGAAGCCGGCGGACTAGCGGGAGTCAATGAGCAGTTCTTC. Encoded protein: CASSEAGGLAGVNEQFF.

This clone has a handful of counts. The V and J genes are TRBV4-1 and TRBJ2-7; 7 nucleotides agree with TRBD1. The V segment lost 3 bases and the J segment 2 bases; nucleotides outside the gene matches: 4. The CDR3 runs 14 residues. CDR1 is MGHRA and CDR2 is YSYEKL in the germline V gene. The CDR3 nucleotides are TGCGCCAGCAGCCACCCCGGGACAGCCTACGAGCAGTACTTC. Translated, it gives CASSHPGTAYEQYF.

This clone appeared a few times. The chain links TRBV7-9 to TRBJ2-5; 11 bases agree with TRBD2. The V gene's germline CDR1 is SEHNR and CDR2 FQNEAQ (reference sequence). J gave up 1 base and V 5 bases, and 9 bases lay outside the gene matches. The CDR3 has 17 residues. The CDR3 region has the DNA TGTGCCAGCAGCCTGACTAGCGGGGAAAGCCCCCAAGAGACCCAGTACTTC. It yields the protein CASSLTSGESPQETQYF.

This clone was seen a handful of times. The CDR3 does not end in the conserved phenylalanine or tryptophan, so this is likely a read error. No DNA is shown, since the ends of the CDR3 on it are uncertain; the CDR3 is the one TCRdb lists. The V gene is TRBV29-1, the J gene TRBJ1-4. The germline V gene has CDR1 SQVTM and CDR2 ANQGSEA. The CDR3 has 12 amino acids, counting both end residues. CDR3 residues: CSVGSTNEKMFL.